This T cell receptor (beta chain) is drawn from a study of cytomegalovirus exposure and HLA in healthy donors. As for the study in general: An early data release held 79 million or so unique TCRs from HLA-typed donors.

The V and J ends lost 4 bases and 0 bases, in that order; junction bases with no gene match: 7. Germline V gene data show CDR1 as SEHNR and CDR2 as FQNEAQ (reference sequence). The CDR3 covers 16 residues. The study's findings and limits: A later analysis linked a missense variant in DCLRE1C to the trimming of TCR beta V and J genes. In the analysis, some V segments, TRBV6-2 and TRBV6-3 included, were excluded as indistinguishable. 150 or so TCR beta chains were listed as cytomegalovirus-associated.

This clone has only a few counts. Its antigen is still unknown. Use of 60 Vbeta and 13 Jbeta primers characterized the PCR. Generated by immunoSEQ multiplex PCR, the TCRdb table keeps only in-frame clones and is missing some. The table has 160,000 or so clones, 75% to 90% seen once; the top ten hold 6.3%. The rearrangement joins TRBV7-9 to TRBJ1-1; 8 nucleotides match TRBD1. This TCR came from a male donor in good health and CMV-seropositive. Sequencing used PBMCs. CDR3 sequence (DNA): TGTGCCAGCAGCTATATTCCGGGACAGGTGAACACTGAAGCTTTCTTT. It encodes CASSYIPGQVNTEAFF.